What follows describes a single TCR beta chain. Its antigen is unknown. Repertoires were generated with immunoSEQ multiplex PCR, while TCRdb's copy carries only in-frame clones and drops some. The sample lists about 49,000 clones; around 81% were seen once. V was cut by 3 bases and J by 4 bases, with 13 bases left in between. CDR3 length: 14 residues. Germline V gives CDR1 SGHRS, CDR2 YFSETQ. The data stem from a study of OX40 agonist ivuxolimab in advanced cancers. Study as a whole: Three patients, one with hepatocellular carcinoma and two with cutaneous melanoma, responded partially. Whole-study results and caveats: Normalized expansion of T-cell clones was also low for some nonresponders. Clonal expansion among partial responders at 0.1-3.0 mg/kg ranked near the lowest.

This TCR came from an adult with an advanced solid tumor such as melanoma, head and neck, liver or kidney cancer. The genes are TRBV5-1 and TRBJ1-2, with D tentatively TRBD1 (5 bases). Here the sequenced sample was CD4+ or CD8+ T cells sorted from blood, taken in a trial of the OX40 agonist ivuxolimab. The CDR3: CASSSTEKVYGYTF. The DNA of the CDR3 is TGCGCCAGCAGCTCGACAGAGAAGGTCTATGGCTACACCTTC. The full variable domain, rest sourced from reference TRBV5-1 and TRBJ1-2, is KAGVTQTPRYLIKTRGQQVTLSCSPISGHRSVSWYQQTPGQGLQFLFEYFSETQRNKGNFPGRFSGRQFSNSRSEMNVSTLELGDSALYLCASSSTEKVYGYTFGSGTRLTVV.